The clone carrying this TCR beta chain was detected ten times or more. Its antigen is unidentified. The data stem from a study of neurological immune-mediated disorders. A single record per CDR3 protein comes from TCRdb applying MiXCR to the 5' RACE reads. The table has approximately 100,000 distinct CDR3 sequences, roughly 4% seen once. The study's findings and limits: It was HTLV-1-associated myelopathy that showed the most TCR clonal expansion, while multiple sclerosis showed the least, falling below healthy controls.

The CDR3 loop spans 13 amino acids. Germline assignment: CDR1 SEHNR and CDR2 FQNEAQ (reference sequence). Germline trimming cut 2 bases from V and 10 bases from J; bases unmatched to any gene: 5. This sequence originates from a young woman with multiple sclerosis. The gene calls are TRBV7-9 and TRBJ1-1; TRBD1 aligns across 9 bases. The sequenced sample was PBMCs. The CDR3 coding sequence is TGTGCCAGCAGCTTAACCCTGGACAGGGGAGCTTTCTTT. This encodes CASSLTLDRGAFF.